This T cell receptor (beta chain) was identified in a study of control samples from healthy donors and cancer patients. Measured with immunoSEQ multiplex PCR; TCRdb has only the in-frame clones, and not every one. The sample records about 94,000 clones, 90% being singletons. V shed 8 bases and J 5 bases; nucleotides not matched to a gene: 4. The CDR3 runs to 12 residues. Germline CDR1 and CDR2: SGHNT and YYREEE (reference sequence). This TCR was recovered from a woman aged 18 to 35 in good health. The sequencing sample was made of blood. This chain joins TRBV5-4 and TRBJ1-2; 9 nucleotides line up with TRBD1. CDR3 loop: CASWDRDYGYTF. In nucleotides, the CDR3 is TGTGCCAGTTGGGACAGGGATTATGGCTACACCTTC.